This T cell receptor beta chain appears in the sequencing data of a study of cytomegalovirus exposure and HLA in healthy donors. The donors were part of the validation cohort of fewer than 150 subjects. That cohort was separate from the first cohort, which comprised 500 to 700 subjects. With regard to this clone: The target antigen is unknown.

Some clones are missing from TCRdb's copy, which holds only in-frame ones; the method was immunoSEQ multiplex PCR. The sample has around 150,000 clones; approximately 96% are singletons. This CDR3 has 16 amino acids. Germline V gene sequence: CDR1 SGHDN, CDR2 FVKESK. Trimming removed 4 bases at V and 4 bases at J, with 16 bases between. General study points: The listing of some 170 TCR beta chains classed them as cytomegalovirus-associated. The classifier was said to identify cytomegalovirus status with high specificity and sensitivity.

The V call is TRBV14, the J call TRBJ2-2, with D maybe TRBD1 (5 bases). Sequenced sample: PBMCs. The source of this sequence is a young woman in good health and CMV-seronegative. Here the CDR3 reads CASSPRQTPSTGELFF. The CDR3 DNA sequence: TGTGCCAGCAGCCCGAGACAGACCCCTTCCACCGGGGAGCTGTTTTTT.